The 9 T cell receptor beta chains below were found in one sample sequenced in a study of blood T cells in healthy people across ages. Together with a sample-barcoded 5' primer, a J-beta primer mix was included in a second PCR lasting roughly 6 to 12 cycles. TCRdb itself ran the 5' RACE reads through MiXCR, one entry per CDR3 protein. Of roughly 650,000 distinct CDR3 sequences in the sample, less than 40% were seen once. Source material: blood. The source is an elderly woman in good health.

Concerning this clonotype: A read error may explain this, as a much larger clone is one base away. V and J are TRBV12-3 or TRBV12-4 and TRBJ2-3, with 14 nucleotides matching TRBD2. V was pared by 5 bases and J by 11 bases, with 9 bases of the junction left unmatched. This CDR3 has 15 amino acids. DNA for the CDR3: TGTGCCAGCAGTCAGGGACTAGCGGGGGCCCGAGGGCAGTATTTT. Translation: CASSQGLAGARGQYF.

This clonotype was counted at least ten times. This may arise from a read error, as a much more abundant clone is one base away. V is TRBV5-1 and J is TRBJ2-7, with 7 bases that match TRBD2. The CDR3 length is 16 residues. V was pared by 5 bases and J by 3 bases, with 14 bases of the junction left unmatched. Per the germline V gene, CDR1 is SGHRS and CDR2 is YFSETQ. The CDR3 reads CASSQGGAKPSYEQYF. CDR3 DNA: TGCGCCAGCAGTCAGGGAGGGGCAAAACCCAGCTACGAGCAGTACTTC.

This chain uses TRBV19 with TRBJ1-1; D may be TRBD1 (5 bases). V lost 0 bases and J 10 bases, leaving 12 bases between the germline ends. The germline V gene encodes CDR1 LNHDA and CDR2 SQIVND (reference sequence). CDR3 size: 13 residues. The CDR3 protein is CASSIDRETGAFF. The DNA of the CDR3 is TGTGCCAGTAGTATAGACAGGGAAACGGGAGCTTTCTTT. Variable domain in full (rest from reference TRBV19 and TRBJ1-1): DGGITQSPKYLFRKEGQNVTLSCEQNLNHDAMYWYRQDPGQGLRLIYYSQIVNDFQKGDIAEGYSVSREKKESFPLTVTSAQKNPTAFYLCASSIDRETGAFFGQGTRLTVV.

This clonotype appeared a single time. A much larger clone sits a single nucleotide away, making a read error possible. The chain combines TRBV7-3 with TRBJ1-2; D possibly corresponds to TRBD1 (6 bases). The CDR3 consists of 15 residues. The V end was cut by 5 bases, the J end by 8 bases, with 21 bases between. Germline V lookup: CDR1 SGHTA, CDR2 FQGTGA. The CDR3 region is CASSPVVGARGGYTF. Here the CDR3 DNA reads TGTGCCAGCAGCCCCGTGGTGGGGGCACGGGGAGGCTACACCTTC. Filled out from reference TRBV7-3 and TRBJ1-2, the complete variable domain reads GAGVSQTPSNKVTEKGKYVELRCDPISGHTALYWYRQSLGQGPEFLIYFQGTGAADDSGLPNDRFFAVRPEGSVSTLKIQRTERGDSAVYLCASSPVVGARGGYTFGSGTRLTVV.

This clonotype occurred a few times. A clone one base away is much larger, so this may be a read error. V gene TRBV5-1 combines with J gene TRBJ1-6; 10 bases line up with TRBD1. Germline V gives CDR1 SGHRS, CDR2 YFSETQ. The CDR3 loop spans 15 amino acids. The CDR3 spells CASSLPGQGNSPPHF. The CDR3, as DNA: TGCGCCAGCAGCCTCCCGGGACAGGGGAATTCACCCCCCCACTTT.

There are many counts of this clonotype. The chain combines TRBV5-1 with TRBJ2-3, with unresolved D. With 6 bases removed from V and 4 bases from J, the gap between germline ends came to 15 bases. The CDR3 consists of 14 residues. Germline assignment: CDR1 SGHRS and CDR2 YFSETQ. Here the CDR3 DNA reads TGCGCCAGCAAGGAAGGCGGCAGTTCAGATACGCAGTATTTT. This gives the protein CASKEGGSSDTQYF.

This clonotype appeared many times. The gene calls are TRBV7-2 and TRBJ2-3, with a tentative D call TRBD2 (5 bases). The CDR3 loop spans 15 amino acids. Trimming removed 6 bases at V and 1 base at J, with 14 bases between. From germline, CDR1 is SGHTA and CDR2 FQGNSA. The CDR3 sequence is CASSKAARGTDTQYF. Here the CDR3 DNA reads TGTGCCAGCAGTAAAGCTGCGAGGGGCACAGATACGCAGTATTTT. Based on the CDR3 plus reference TRBV7-2 and TRBJ2-3, the full variable domain is GAGVSQSPSNKVTEKGKDVELRCDPISGHTALYWYRQSLGQGLEFLIYFQGNSAPDKSGLPSDRFSAERTGGSVSTLTIQRTQQEDSAVYLCASSKAARGTDTQYFGPGTRLTVL.

This clonotype occurred many times. The chain links TRBV5-1 to TRBJ2-1; TRBD1 matches at 7 bases. This CDR3 has 15 residues. J gave up 7 bases and V 0 bases, and 7 bases lay outside the gene matches. CDR1 is SGHRS, CDR2 YFSETQ, per germline. The CDR3 reads CASSLGQGFANEQFF. CDR3 DNA sequence: TGCGCCAGCAGCTTGGGACAGGGATTTGCGAATGAGCAGTTCTTC.

The chain recombines TRBV21-1 with TRBJ1-4. TRBV21-1 is a pseudogene. CDR3 length: 13 residues. The DNA for the CDR3 is TGTGCCAGCAGCAAAGAGGGCAGAGAAAAACTGTTTTTT. Its protein product is CASSKEGREKLFF.